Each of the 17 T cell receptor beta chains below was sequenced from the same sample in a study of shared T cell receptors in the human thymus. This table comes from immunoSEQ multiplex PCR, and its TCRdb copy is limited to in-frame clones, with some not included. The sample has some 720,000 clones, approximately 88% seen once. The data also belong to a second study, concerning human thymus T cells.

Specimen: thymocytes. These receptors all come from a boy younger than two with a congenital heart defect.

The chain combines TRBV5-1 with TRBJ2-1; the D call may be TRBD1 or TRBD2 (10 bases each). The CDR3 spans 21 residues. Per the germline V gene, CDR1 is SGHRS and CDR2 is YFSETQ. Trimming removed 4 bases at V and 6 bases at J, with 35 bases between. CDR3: CASSPSLTGGAALAGVNEQFF. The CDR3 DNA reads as TGCGCCAGCAGCCCTTCACTGACAGGGGGCGCCGCGCTAGCGGGAGTCAATGAGCAGTTCTTC.

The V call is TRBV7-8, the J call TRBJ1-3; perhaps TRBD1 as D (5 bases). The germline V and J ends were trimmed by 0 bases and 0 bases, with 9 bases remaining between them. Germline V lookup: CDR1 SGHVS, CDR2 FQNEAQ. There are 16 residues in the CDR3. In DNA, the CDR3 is TGTGCCAGCAGCTTAGCGGGGCAGTCCTCTGGAAACACCATATATTTT. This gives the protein CASSLAGQSSGNTIYF. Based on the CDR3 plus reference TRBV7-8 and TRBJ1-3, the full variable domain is GAGVSQSPRYKVAKRGQDVALRCDPISGHVSLFWYQQALGQGPEFLTYFQNEAQLDKSGLPSDRFFAERPEGSVSTLKIQRTQQEDSAVYLCASSLAGQSSGNTIYFGEGSWLTVV.

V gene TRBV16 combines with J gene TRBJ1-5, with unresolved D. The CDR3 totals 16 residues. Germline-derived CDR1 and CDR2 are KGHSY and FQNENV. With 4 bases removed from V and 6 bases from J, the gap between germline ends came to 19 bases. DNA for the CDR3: TGTGCCAGCAGCCGGCTTGATAAAAACCGGGTTCAGCCCCAGCATTTT. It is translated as CASSRLDKNRVQPQHF. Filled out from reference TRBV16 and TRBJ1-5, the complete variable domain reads GEEVAQTPKHLVRGEGQKAKLYCAPIKGHSYVFWYQQVLKNEFKFLISFQNENVFDETGMPKERFSAKCLPNSPCSLEIQATKLEDSAVYFCASSRLDKNRVQPQHFGDGTRLSIL.

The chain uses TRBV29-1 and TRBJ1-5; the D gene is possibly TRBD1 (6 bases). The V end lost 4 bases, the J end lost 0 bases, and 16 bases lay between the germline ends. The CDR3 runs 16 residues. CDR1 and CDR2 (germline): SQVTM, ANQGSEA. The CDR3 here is CSVVPRVGASNQPQHF. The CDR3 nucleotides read TGCAGCGTTGTCCCCCGCGTGGGGGCTAGCAATCAGCCCCAGCATTTT.

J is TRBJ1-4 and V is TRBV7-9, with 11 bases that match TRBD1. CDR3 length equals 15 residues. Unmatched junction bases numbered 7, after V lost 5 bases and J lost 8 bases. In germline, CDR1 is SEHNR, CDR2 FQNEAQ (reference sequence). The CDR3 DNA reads TGTGCCAGCAGCCCAGAGGGGACAGGGGGGGAAAAACTGTTTTTT. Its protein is CASSPEGTGGEKLFF.

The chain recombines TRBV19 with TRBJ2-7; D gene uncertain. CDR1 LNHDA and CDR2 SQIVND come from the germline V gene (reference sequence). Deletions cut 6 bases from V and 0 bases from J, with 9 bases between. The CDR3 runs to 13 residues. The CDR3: CASRAEFSYEQYF. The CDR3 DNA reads TGTGCCAGTAGGGCTGAATTCTCCTACGAGCAGTACTTC.

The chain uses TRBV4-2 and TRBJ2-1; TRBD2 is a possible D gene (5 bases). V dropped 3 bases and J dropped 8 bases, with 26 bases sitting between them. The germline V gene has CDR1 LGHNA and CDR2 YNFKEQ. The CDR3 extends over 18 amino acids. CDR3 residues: CASSQSARSPPGDDEQFF. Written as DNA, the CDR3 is TGTGCCAGCAGCCAGTCAGCGAGGTCCCCCCCCGGGGATGATGAGCAGTTCTTC.

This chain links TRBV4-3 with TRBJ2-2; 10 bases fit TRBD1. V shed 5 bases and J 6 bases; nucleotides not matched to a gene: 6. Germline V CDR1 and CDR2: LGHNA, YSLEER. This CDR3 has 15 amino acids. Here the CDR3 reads CASSGAGQGPGELFF. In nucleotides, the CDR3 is TGCGCCAGCAGCGGGGCGGGACAGGGGCCCGGGGAGCTGTTTTTT.

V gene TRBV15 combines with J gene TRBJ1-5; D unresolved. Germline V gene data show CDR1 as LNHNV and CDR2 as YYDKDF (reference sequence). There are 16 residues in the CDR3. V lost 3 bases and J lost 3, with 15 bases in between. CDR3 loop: CATSSLRGLLNQPQHF. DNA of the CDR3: TGTGCCACCAGCAGCCTGAGAGGACTCCTCAATCAGCCCCAGCATTTT.

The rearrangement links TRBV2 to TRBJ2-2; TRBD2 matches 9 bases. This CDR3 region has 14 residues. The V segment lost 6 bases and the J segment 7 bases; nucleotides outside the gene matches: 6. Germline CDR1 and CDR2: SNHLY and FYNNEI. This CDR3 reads CASRGGRAFGELFF. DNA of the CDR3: TGTGCCAGCAGGGGCGGGAGGGCCTTCGGGGAGCTGTTTTTT.

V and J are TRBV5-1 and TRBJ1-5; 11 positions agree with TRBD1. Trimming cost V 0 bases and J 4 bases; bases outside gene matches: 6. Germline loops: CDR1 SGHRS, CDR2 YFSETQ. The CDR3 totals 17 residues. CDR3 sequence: CASSLGGGQGVNQPQHF. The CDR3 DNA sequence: TGCGCCAGCAGCTTGGGAGGGGGACAGGGGGTTAATCAGCCCCAGCATTTT. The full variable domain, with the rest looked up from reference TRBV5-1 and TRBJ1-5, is KAGVTQTPRYLIKTRGQQVTLSCSPISGHRSVSWYQQTPGQGLQFLFEYFSETQRNKGNFPGRFSGRQFSNSRSEMNVSTLELGDSALYLCASSLGGGQGVNQPQHFGDGTRLSIL.

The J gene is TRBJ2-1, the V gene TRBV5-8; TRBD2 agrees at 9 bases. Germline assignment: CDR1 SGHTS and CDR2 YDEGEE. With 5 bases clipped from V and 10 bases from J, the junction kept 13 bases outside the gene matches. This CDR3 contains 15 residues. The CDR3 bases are TGTGCCAGCAGGCTCTTAGGACTAGCGTGGATGGAGCAGTTCTTC. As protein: CASRLLGLAWMEQFF.

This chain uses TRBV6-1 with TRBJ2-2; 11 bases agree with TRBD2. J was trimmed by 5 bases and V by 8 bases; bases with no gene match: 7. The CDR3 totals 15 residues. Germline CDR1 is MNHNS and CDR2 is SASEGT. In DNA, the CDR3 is TGTGCCAGCCCAACTACTAGCGGGAGTACCGGGGAGCTGTTTTTT. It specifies CASPTTSGSTGELFF.

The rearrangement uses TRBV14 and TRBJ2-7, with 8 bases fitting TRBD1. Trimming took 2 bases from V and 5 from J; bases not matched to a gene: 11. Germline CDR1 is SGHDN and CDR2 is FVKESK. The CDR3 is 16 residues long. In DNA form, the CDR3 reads TGTGCCAGCAGCCAATCTCGGCAGGGGGCATGCAACGAGCAGTACTTC. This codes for CASSQSRQGACNEQYF.

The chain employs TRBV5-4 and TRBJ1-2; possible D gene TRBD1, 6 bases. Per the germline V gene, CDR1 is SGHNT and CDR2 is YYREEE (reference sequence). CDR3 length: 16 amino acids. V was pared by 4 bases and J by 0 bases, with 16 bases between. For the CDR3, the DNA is TGTGCCAGCAGCCTACACGCCGGGACACCTAACTATGGCTACACCTTC. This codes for CASSLHAGTPNYGYTF.

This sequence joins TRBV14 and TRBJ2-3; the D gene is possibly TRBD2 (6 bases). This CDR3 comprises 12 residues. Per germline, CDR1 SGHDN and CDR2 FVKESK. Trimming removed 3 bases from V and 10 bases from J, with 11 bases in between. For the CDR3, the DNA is TGTGCCAGCAGCCACACGCCTAGCGCGCAGTATTTT. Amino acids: CASSHTPSAQYF. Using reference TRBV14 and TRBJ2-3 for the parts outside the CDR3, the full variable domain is EAGVTQFPSHSVIEKGQTVTLRCDPISGHDNLYWYRRVMGKEIKFLLHFVKESKQDESGMPNNRFLAERTGGTYSTLKVQPAELEDSGVYFCASSHTPSAQYFGPGTRLTVL.

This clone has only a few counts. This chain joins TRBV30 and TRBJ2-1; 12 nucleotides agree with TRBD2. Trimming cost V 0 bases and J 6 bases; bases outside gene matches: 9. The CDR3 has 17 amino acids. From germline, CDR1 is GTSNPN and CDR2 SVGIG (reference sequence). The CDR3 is CAWSVPSGRGGRNEQFF. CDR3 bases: TGTGCCTGGAGTGTCCCTAGCGGGAGGGGTGGGCGCAATGAGCAGTTCTTC.